The clone carrying this T cell receptor beta chain was seen just once. Its target is not known. The V gene's germline CDR1 is SGHRS and CDR2 YFSETQ. This CDR3 region has 14 residues. The V gene lost 2 bases and the J gene lost 10 bases, with 15 bases spanning the gap. The method was immunoSEQ multiplex PCR; TCRdb's version includes in-frame clones alone and lacks a portion of them. The profile shows about 2.4 million clones, 80% to 95% of them singletons. The record originates from a study of shared clonotypes between healthy human individuals. On the study more broadly: A donor's plate count was three for CD4 naive and three for CD4 memory; CD8 naive had two and CD8 memory one.

Broader study findings: A reduction in generation probabilities was seen for non-shared clonotypes relative to those shared by all four donors.

Sequenced input: naive CD4+ T cells from PBMCs. Subset indicated: CD45RA+ positively selected. The chain employs TRBV5-1 and TRBJ1-4; no definite D call. This TCR was recovered from a man younger than 30 in good health. Some clones in this sample may be carry-over from other donors' samples. The CDR3 reads CASSLDPGAVKLFF. As DNA, the CDR3 is TGCGCCAGCAGCTTAGATCCGGGAGCGGTAAAACTGTTTTTT.